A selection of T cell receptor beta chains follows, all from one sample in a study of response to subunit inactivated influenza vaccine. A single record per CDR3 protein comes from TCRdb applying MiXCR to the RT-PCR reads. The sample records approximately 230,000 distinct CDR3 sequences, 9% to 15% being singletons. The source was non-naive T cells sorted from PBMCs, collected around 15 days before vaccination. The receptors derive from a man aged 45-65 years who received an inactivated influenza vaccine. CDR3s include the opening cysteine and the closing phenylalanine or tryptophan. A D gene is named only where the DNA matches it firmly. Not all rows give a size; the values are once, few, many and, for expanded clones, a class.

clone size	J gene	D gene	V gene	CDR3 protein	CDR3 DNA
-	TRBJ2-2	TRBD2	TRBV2	CASSEGGGTNTGELFF	TGTGCCAGCAGTGAAGGGGGGGGGACGAACACCGGGGAGCTGTTTTTT
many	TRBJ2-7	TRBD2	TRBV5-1	CASSLVASGGLTSYEQYF	TGCGCCAGCAGCTTGGTTGCTAGCGGGGGCCTCACTTCCTACGAGCAGTACTTC
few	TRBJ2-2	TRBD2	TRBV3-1	CASSLSGRKRGELFF	TGTGCCAGCAGCCTTAGCGGGAGGAAAAGAGGGGAGCTGTTTTTT
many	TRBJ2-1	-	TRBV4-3	CASSQDFRGDAGEQFF	TGCGCCAGCAGCCAAGATTTTCGGGGAGATGCGGGTGAGCAGTTCTTC
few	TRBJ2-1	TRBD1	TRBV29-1	CSVRTGNNEQFF	TGCAGCGTCCGGACAGGTAACAATGAGCAGTTCTTC
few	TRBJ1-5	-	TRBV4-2	CASSQDWVGTGSGQPQHF	TGTGCCAGCAGCCAAGATTGGGTGGGAACAGGGTCTGGTCAGCCCCAGCATTTT
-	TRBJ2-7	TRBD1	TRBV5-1	CATSGQGGSYEQYF	TGCGCCACCTCTGGACAGGGGGGCTCCTACGAGCAGTACTTC
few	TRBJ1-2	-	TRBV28	CASCRGGESYGYTF	TGTGCCAGCTGCCGGGGTGGGGAGAGCTATGGCTACACCTTC
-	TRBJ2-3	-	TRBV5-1	CASSLATSAPFTDTQYF	TGCGCCAGCAGCTTGGCCACTTCGGCCCCATTCACAGATACGCAGTATTTT
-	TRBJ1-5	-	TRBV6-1	CASSGVWARTNQPQHF	TGTGCCAGCAGTGGAGTGTGGGCCAGAACCAATCAGCCCCAGCATTTT
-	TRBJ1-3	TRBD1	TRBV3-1	CASSHLLGQGGDTIYF	TGTGCCAGCAGCCACTTGCTCGGACAGGGTGGAGACACCATATATTTT
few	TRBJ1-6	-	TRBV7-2	CASGKSSYNSPLHF	TGTGCCAGCGGAAAGAGCTCCTATAATTCACCCCTCCACTTT
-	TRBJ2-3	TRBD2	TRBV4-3	CASSQEGKRGGSGDTQYF	TGCGCCAGCAGCCAAGAGGGGAAGCGGGGGGGAAGTGGAGATACGCAGTATTTT
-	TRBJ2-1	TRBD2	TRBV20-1	CRGAGTSGSRNEQFF	TGCAGAGGCGCGGGGACTAGCGGGAGTCGGAATGAGCAGTTCTTC
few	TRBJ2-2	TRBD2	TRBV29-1	CSATIPSGSWGGELFF	TGCAGCGCCACGATCCCTAGCGGGAGTTGGGGCGGGGAGCTGTTTTTT